This T cell receptor beta chain was recorded in a study of cytomegalovirus exposure and HLA in healthy donors. Study-level results: Donors were assumed by presence/absence analyses to have roughly uniform sequencing depth. A later analysis reported that several of the most significant clusters appeared to be linked to common viral pathogens, among them Epstein-Barr virus. A likely sequencing artifact accounted for one observed cluster of highly shared sequence variants.

In the PCR, 60 Vbeta and 13 Jbeta primers were used. TCRdb keeps only in-frame clones here, not all; method: immunoSEQ multiplex PCR. Of over 150,000 clones listed, roughly 80% are singletons. The donors comprised healthy bone marrow donors. The CDR3 is made up of 15 amino acids. After removal of 0 bases from V and 4 bases from J, the junction contained 8 bases not matched to a gene. Germline CDR1 and CDR2: GTSNPN and SVGIG (reference sequence). For this clone: Its specificity is unknown.

The source material was PBMCs. This rearrangement joins TRBV30 to TRBJ2-7; 8 nucleotides agree with TRBD1. This receptor was taken from a male donor in good health and CMV-seronegative. The CDR3, as DNA: TGTGCCTGGAGTGTACCCGGACAGGGTGTGTACGAGCAGTACTTC. Protein sequence: CAWSVPGQGVYEQYF.